Following are 13 T cell receptor beta chains from one sample sequenced in a study of glioma-infiltrating T cells after dendritic cell vaccination. The data were produced by immunoSEQ multiplex PCR, yet TCRdb's version contains in-frame clones alone and is incomplete. The top ten clones hold about an eighth of a sample with about 50,000 clones, over 75% of them seen once. The material sequenced was blood, taken before dendritic cell vaccination. These receptors were taken from a human donor with glioblastoma.

The chain uses TRBV4-3 and TRBJ1-1, with D unresolved. V lost 0 bases to trimming and J lost 7 bases, with 9 bases between them. From germline, CDR1 is LGHNA and CDR2 YSLEER. This CDR3 is built from 13 residues. In DNA form, the CDR3 reads TGCGCCAGCAGCCAAGATACTCGGGATGAAGCTTTCTTT. Protein sequence: CASSQDTRDEAFF.

The chain combines TRBV5-1 with TRBJ2-1, with 9 bases identical to TRBD2. CDR3 size: 14 residues. The trim removed 0 bases at V and 7 bases at J, leaving 2 bases unmatched. Germline V gene sequence: CDR1 SGHRS, CDR2 YFSETQ. The CDR3 reads CASSLASGRNEQFF. The CDR3 DNA reads TGCGCCAGCAGCTTGGCCAGCGGGAGGAATGAGCAGTTCTTC.

The chain is built from TRBV4-1 and TRBJ2-2; 11 bases align to TRBD2. In germline, CDR1 is MGHRA, CDR2 YSYEKL. V lost 2 bases to trimming and J lost 6 bases; unmatched junction nucleotides: 5. The length of the CDR3 is 16 residues. CDR3 protein: CASSQLAGGGAGELFF. CDR3 DNA: TGCGCCAGCAGCCAACTAGCGGGGGGAGGAGCCGGGGAGCTGTTTTTT.

CDR3 loop: CAWSLPAGSYNEQFF. The CDR3 coding sequence is TGTGCCTGGAGCCTCCCAGCGGGCTCCTACAATGAGCAGTTCTTC. The genes are TRBV30 and TRBJ2-1, with D possibly matching TRBD2 (6 bases). This CDR3 has 15 residues. The V and J ends lost 3 bases and 0 bases respectively, with 12 bases between them. Germline V gene lookup returns CDR1 GTSNPN and CDR2 SVGIG (reference sequence).

The chain has TRBV28 and TRBJ1-1, with a possible D match to TRBD1 (5 bases). V lost 6 bases to trimming and J lost 7 bases, with 12 bases between them. CDR3 size: 12 residues. Germline V gene data show CDR1 as MDHEN and CDR2 as SYDVKM. The CDR3 sequence is CASSPQGFEAFF. CDR3 bases: TGTGCCAGCAGCCCGCAGGGCTTTGAAGCTTTCTTT.

This chain joins TRBV5-6 and TRBJ1-4; 10 bases map to TRBD1. The J segment lost 5 bases and the V segment lost 0 bases, leaving 4 bases of the junction unmatched. This CDR3 is 16 amino acids long. From germline, CDR1 is SGHDT and CDR2 YYEEEE. The CDR3 DNA reads as TGTGCCAGCAGCTTGGGACAGGGGGCGCGGAATGAAAAACTGTTTTTT. Translated, it gives CASSLGQGARNEKLFF.

Regarding this clone: Given the absence of the conserved phenylalanine or tryptophan at the CDR3 end, a read error is likely. The limits of the CDR3 on the DNA are not certain, so only TCRdb's listed CDR3 is given. The chain combines TRBV6-1 with TRBJ1-1. Looked up from germline, CDR1 is MNHNS and CDR2 is SASEGT. The CDR3 is made up of 14 amino acids, end residues included. This chain's CDR3 is CASTTTARQEPGTY.

The V gene is TRBV6-1, the J gene TRBJ2-1, with 7 bases lining up with TRBD1. CDR1 is MNHNS and CDR2 is SASEGT in the germline V gene. CDR3 length equals 15 residues. V trimming: 8 bases; J trimming: 6 bases; junction bases outside the gene matches: 13. The CDR3 sequence is CASSRVRGLSNEQFF. In DNA form, the CDR3 reads TGTGCCAGCTCCCGGGTGAGGGGGCTTAGCAATGAGCAGTTCTTC.

The chain links TRBV30 to TRBJ1-2, with TRBD1 matching 9 bases. V lost 5 bases, J lost 3 bases, and 10 bases stayed unmatched. Germline CDR1 and CDR2: GTSNPN and SVGIG (reference sequence). The CDR3 consists of 15 residues. Written as DNA, the CDR3 is TGTGCCTGGTCGACCGGGACAGGGATAGACTATGGCTACACCTTC. Its translation is CAWSTGTGIDYGYTF.

The V gene is TRBV7-9, the J gene TRBJ2-3, with TRBD1 identical over 11 bases. CDR3 size: 15 residues. With V trimmed by 4 bases and J by 2 bases, 2 bases remained unmatched. Looked up from germline, CDR1 is SEHNR and CDR2 is FQNEAQ (reference sequence). The CDR3 reads CASSSGQGVTDTQYF. The CDR3 nucleotides read TGTGCCAGCAGCTCGGGACAGGGGGTCACAGATACGCAGTATTTT.

The gene calls are TRBV5-1 and TRBJ1-2; 7 nucleotides agree with TRBD1. This CDR3 contains 13 residues. The germline gives CDR1 SGHRS, CDR2 YFSETQ. The junction had 6 bases not matched to a gene; V was cut back by 4 bases and J by 6 bases. In DNA form, the CDR3 reads TGCGCCAGCAGCCCCGGGACAGATAATGGCTACACCTTC. Its protein is CASSPGTDNGYTF.

The V call is TRBV6-6, the J call TRBJ2-7; 7 nucleotides align to TRBD1. Trimming took 6 bases from V and 2 from J; bases not matched to a gene: 10. Germline CDR1 is MNHNY and CDR2 is SVGAGI (reference sequence). The CDR3 loop spans 15 amino acids. DNA of the CDR3: TGTGCCAGCAGCCCGGGACAGCGCCTTACCTACGAGCAGTACTTC. Protein: CASSPGQRLTYEQYF.

J is TRBJ2-7 and V is TRBV6-6; possible D gene TRBD1, 6 bases. V was clipped by 4 bases and J by 6 bases, with 10 bases between them. This CDR3 is built from 12 residues. Germline lookup yields CDR1 MNHNY and CDR2 SVGAGI (reference sequence). CDR3 loop: CASSLPGVEQYF. CDR3 bases: TGTGCCAGCAGTTTACCAGGGGTCGAGCAGTACTTC.